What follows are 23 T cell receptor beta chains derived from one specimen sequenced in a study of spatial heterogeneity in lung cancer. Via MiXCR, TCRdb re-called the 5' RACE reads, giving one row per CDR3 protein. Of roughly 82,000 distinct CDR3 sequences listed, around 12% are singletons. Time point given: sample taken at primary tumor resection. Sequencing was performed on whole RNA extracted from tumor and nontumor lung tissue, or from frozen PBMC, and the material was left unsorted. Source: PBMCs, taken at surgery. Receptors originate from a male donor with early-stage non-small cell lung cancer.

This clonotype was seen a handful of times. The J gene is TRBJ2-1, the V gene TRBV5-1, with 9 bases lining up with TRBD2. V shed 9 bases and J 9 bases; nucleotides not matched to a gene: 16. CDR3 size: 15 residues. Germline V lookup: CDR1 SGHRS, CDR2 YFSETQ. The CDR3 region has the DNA TGCGCCACCTCGACTAGCGGAAATTACAAGGGTGAGCAGTTCTTC. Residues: CATSTSGNYKGEQFF. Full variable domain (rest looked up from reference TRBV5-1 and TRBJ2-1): KAGVTQTPRYLIKTRGQQVTLSCSPISGHRSVSWYQQTPGQGLQFLFEYFSETQRNKGNFPGRFSGRQFSNSRSEMNVSTLELGDSALYLCATSTSGNYKGEQFFGPGTRLTVL.

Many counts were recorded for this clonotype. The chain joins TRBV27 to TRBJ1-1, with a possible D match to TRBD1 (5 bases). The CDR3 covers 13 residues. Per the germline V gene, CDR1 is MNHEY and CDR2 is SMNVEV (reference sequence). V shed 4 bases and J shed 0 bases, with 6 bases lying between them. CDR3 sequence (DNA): TGTGCCAGCAGTTACAGGATGAACACTGAAGCTTTCTTT. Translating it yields CASSYRMNTEAFF.

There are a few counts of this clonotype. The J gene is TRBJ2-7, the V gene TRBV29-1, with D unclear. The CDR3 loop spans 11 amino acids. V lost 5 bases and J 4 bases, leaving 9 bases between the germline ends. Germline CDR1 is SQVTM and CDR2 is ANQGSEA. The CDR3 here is CSVTTFYEQYF. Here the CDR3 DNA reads TGCAGCGTTACCACCTTTTACGAGCAGTACTTC.

CDR3 loop: CASSTGTGPNEQYF. The CDR3 nucleotides read TGTGCCAGCAGTACCGGGACAGGACCTAACGAGCAGTACTTC. V gene TRBV6-1 combines with J gene TRBJ2-7, with TRBD1 matching 8 bases. Germline V gene data show CDR1 as MNHNS and CDR2 as SASEGT. Germline trimming cut 5 bases from V and 5 bases from J; bases unmatched to any gene: 8. This CDR3 has 14 amino acids.

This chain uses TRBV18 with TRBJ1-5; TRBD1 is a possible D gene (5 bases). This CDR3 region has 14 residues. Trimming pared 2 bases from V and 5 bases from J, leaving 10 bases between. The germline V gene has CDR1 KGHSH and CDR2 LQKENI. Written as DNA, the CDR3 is TGTGCCAGCTCACCATTGAGGGACCATCAGCCCCAGCATTTT. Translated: CASSPLRDHQPQHF.

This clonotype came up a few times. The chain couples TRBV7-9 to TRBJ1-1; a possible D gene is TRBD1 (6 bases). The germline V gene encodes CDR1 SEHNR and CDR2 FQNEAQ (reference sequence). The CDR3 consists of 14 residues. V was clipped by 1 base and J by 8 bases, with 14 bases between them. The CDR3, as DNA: TGTGCCAGCAGCTTAGACAGGGTTCCTCCCGAAGCTTTCTTT. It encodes CASSLDRVPPEAFF.

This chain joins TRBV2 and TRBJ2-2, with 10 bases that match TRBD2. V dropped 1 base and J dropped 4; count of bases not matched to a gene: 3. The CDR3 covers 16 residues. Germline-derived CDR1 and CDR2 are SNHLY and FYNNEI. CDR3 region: CASSEGAGGPTGELFF. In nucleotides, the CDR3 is TGTGCCAGCAGTGAAGGAGCGGGAGGGCCCACCGGGGAGCTGTTTTTT.

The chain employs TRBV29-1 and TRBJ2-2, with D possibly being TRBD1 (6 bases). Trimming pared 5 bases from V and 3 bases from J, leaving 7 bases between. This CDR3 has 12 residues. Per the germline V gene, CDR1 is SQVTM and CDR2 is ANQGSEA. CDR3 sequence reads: CSVQGYTGELFF. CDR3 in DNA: TGCAGCGTTCAGGGGTACACCGGGGAGCTGTTTTTT.

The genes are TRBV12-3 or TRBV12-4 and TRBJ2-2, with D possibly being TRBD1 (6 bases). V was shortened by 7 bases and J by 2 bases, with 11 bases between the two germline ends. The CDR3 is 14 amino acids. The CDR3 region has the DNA TGTGCCAGCAACCCAGGGACAAACACCGGGGAGCTGTTTTTT. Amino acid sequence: CASNPGTNTGELFF.

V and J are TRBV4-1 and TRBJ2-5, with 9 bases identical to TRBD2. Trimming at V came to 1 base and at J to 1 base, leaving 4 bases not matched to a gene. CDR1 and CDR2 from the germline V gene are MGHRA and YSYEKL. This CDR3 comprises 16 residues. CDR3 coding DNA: TGCGCCAGCAGCCAAGGGGCTAGCGGGGCCCAAGAGACCCAGTACTTC. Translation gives CASSQGASGAQETQYF.

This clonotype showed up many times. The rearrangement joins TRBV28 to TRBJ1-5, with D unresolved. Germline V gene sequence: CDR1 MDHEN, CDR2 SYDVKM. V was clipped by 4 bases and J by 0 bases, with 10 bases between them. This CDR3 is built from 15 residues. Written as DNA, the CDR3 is TGTGCCAGCAGTTCCCCGGCATATAGCAATCAGCCCCAGCATTTT. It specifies CASSSPAYSNQPQHF.

The DNA of the CDR3 is TGCAGCGTTCGGGGACAGGGGGTTGCAACTAATGAAAAACTGTTTTTT. It codes for CSVRGQGVATNEKLFF. The V gene is TRBV29-1, the J gene TRBJ1-4; 11 bases are shared with TRBD1. CDR1 and CDR2 from the germline V gene are SQVTM and ANQGSEA. The trim removed 5 bases at V and 0 bases at J, leaving 5 bases unmatched. The CDR3 has 16 amino acids. Combining the CDR3 with reference TRBV29-1 and TRBJ1-4 gives the whole variable domain SAVISQKPSRDICQRGTSLTIQCQVDSQVTMMFWYRQQPGQSLTLIATANQGSEATYESGFVIDKFPISRPNLTFSTLTVSNMSPEDSSIYLCSVRGQGVATNEKLFFGSGTQLSVL.

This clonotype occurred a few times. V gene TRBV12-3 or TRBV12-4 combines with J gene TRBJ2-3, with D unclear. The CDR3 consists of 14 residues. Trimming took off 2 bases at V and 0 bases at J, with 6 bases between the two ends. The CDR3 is CASSLYPSTDTQYF. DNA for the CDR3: TGTGCCAGCAGTTTATATCCTAGCACAGATACGCAGTATTTT.

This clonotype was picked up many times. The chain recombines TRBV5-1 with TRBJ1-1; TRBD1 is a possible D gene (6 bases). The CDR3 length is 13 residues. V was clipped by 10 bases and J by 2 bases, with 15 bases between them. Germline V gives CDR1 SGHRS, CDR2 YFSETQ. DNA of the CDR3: TGCGCCTCCTCCAGGGACACCAACACTGAAGCTTTCTTT. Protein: CASSRDTNTEAFF.

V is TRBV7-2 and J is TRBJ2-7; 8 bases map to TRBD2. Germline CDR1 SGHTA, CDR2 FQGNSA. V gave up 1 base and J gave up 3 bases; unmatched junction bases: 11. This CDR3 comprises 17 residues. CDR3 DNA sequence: TGTGCCAGCAGCTTAGTGCGGGGGGTATGGGGTCTCTACGAGCAGTACTTC. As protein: CASSLVRGVWGLYEQYF.

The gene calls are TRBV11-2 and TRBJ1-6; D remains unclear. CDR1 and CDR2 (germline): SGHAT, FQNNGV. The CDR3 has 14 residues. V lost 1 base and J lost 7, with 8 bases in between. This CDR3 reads CASSLGQRNSPLHF. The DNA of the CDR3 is TGTGCCAGCAGCTTAGGCCAGAGAAATTCACCCCTCCACTTT.

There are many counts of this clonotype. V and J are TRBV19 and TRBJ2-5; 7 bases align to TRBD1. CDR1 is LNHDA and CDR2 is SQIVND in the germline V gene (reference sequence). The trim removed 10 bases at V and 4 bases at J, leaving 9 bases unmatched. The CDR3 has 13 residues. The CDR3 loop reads CATARAGGETQYF. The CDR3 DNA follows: TGTGCCACCGCGCGGGCAGGGGGAGAGACCCAGTACTTC.

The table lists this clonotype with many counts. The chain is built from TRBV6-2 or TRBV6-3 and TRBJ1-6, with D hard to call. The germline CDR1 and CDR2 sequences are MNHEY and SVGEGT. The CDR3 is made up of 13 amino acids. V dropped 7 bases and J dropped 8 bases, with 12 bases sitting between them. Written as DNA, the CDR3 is TGTGCCAGCACCCCGCGACAAGATTCACCCCTCCACTTT. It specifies CASTPRQDSPLHF.

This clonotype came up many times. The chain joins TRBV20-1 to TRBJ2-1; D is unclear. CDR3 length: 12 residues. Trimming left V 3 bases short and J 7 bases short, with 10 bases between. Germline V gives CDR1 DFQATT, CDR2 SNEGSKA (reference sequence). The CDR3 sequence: CSASPPLNEQFF. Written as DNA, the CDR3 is TGCAGTGCTAGCCCACCTCTGAATGAGCAGTTCTTC.

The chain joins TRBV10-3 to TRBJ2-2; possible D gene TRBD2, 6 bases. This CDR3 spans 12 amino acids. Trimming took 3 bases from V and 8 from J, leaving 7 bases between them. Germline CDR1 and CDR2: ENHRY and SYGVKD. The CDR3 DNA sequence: TGTGCCATCAGTGACGGGGGAGGGGAGCTGTTTTTT. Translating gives CAISDGGGELFF.

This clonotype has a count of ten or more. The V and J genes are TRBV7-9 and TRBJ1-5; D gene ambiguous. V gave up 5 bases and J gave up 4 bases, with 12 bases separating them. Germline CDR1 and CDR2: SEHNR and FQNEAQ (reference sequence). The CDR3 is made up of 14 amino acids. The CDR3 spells CASSSGLSNQPQHF. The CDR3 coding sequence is TGTGCCAGCAGCAGTGGCCTCTCTAATCAGCCCCAGCATTTT.

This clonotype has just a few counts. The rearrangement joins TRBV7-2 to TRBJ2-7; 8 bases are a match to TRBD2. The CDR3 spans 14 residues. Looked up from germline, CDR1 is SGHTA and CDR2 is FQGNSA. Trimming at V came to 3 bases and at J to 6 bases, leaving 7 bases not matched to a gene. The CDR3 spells CASSFGGGMGEQYF. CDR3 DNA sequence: TGTGCCAGCAGCTTTGGCGGGGGGATGGGCGAGCAGTACTTC. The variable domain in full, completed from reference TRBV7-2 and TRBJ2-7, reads GAGVSQSPSNKVTEKGKDVELRCDPISGHTALYWYRQSLGQGLEFLIYFQGNSAPDKSGLPSDRFSAERTGGSVSTLTIQRTQQEDSAVYLCASSFGGGMGEQYFGPGTRLTVT.

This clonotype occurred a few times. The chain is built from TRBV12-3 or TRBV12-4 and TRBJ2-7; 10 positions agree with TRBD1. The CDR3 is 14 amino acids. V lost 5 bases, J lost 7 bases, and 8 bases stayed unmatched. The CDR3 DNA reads TGTGCCAGCAGTACCGGGACAGGGGCGCTAGAGCAGTACTTC. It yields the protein CASSTGTGALEQYF.